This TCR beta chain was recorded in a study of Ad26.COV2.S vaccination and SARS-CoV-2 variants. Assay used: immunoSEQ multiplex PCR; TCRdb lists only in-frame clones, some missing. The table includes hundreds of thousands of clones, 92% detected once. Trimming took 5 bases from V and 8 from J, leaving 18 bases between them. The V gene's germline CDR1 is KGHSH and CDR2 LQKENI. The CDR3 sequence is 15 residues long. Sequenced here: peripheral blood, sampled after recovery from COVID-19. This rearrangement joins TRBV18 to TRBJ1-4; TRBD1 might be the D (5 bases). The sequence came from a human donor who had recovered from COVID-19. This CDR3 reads CASSERDLRGEKLFF. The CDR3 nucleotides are TGTGCCAGCTCAGAGAGGGACCTTCGAGGGGAAAAACTGTTTTTT.